The 31 T cell receptor beta chains presented below share a single source sample, sequenced in a study of blood T cell repertoires in COVID-19. Data came from immunoSEQ multiplex PCR; TCRdb stores just in-frame clones and leaves some out. The sample yields 200,000 to 250,000 clones, approximately 90% seen once. The sequencing sample was made of PBMCs or T cells enriched from blood (not recorded which). The receptors derive from a middle-aged man who had been exposed to COVID-19.

The gene calls are TRBV7-2 and TRBJ2-1; 7 bases agree with TRBD2. V shed 8 bases and J 10 bases; nucleotides not matched to a gene: 14. The germline CDR1 and CDR2 sequences are SGHTA and FQGNSA. The CDR3 spans 14 residues. The CDR3 DNA follows: TGTGCCAGCCGCTATGGGGGAGGGCCTAAAGAGCAGTTCTTC. Translated: CASRYGGGPKEQFF.

This clone is a singleton in its sample. The V call is TRBV29-1, the J call TRBJ2-5; the D gene is possibly TRBD1 (6 bases). CDR1 SQVTM and CDR2 ANQGSEA come from the germline V gene. This CDR3 contains 13 residues. Trimming stripped 2 bases from V and 4 bases from J, with 11 bases between. CDR3 protein: CSVERGIRETQYF. For the CDR3, the DNA is TGCAGCGTTGAAAGGGGGATAAGAGAGACCCAGTACTTC.

The chain has TRBV6-5 and TRBJ1-4, with D possibly TRBD1 on 5 matching bases. The length of the CDR3 is 16 residues. V was clipped by 2 bases and J by 4 bases, with 14 bases between them. The germline gives CDR1 MNHEY, CDR2 SVGAGI. For the CDR3, the DNA is TGTGCCAGCAGTTACAGGGACTTGGGGGGTAATGAAAAACTGTTTTTT. Protein sequence: CASSYRDLGGNEKLFF.

The rearrangement uses TRBV19 and TRBJ1-5, with TRBD1 matching 7 bases. The CDR3 is 16 residues long. Per the germline V gene, CDR1 is LNHDA and CDR2 is SQIVND (reference sequence). With V trimmed by 3 bases and J by 3 bases, 8 bases remained unmatched. In nucleotides, the CDR3 is TGTGCCAGTAGTATGGTATGGGGGACAGTCAATCAGCCCCAGCATTTT. Translating gives CASSMVWGTVNQPQHF.

The chain uses TRBV5-1 and TRBJ1-5; TRBD1 matches 10 bases. CDR3 length equals 19 residues. V was clipped by 0 bases and J by 0 bases; unmatched bases: 9. Germline loops: CDR1 SGHRS, CDR2 YFSETQ. The CDR3 DNA sequence: TGCGCCAGCAGCTTGGTTCCTCGGGACAGGGGATTTAGCAATCAGCCCCAGCATTTT. Its protein is CASSLVPRDRGFSNQPQHF.

The V and J genes are TRBV28 and TRBJ1-2; 8 bases align to TRBD1. The germline V gene encodes CDR1 MDHEN and CDR2 SYDVKM. The V and J ends lost 4 bases and 1 base, in that order; junction bases with no gene match: 8. The CDR3 totals 16 residues. The CDR3 DNA sequence: TGTGCCAGCAGTTCCCCGGACAGGGAATATAACTATGGCTACACCTTC. It translates to CASSSPDREYNYGYTF.

This clone has just one count. The rearrangement uses TRBV25-1 and TRBJ1-6, with D unresolved. V lost 8 bases and J 4 bases, leaving 12 bases between the germline ends. Germline V gene data show CDR1 as MGHDK and CDR2 as SYGVNS. This CDR3 has 14 amino acids. CDR3 DNA: TGTGCCAGCTCCCGACGGACTTATAATTCACCCCTCCACTTT. This gives the protein CASSRRTYNSPLHF.

The chain has TRBV27 and TRBJ1-1; 8 bases line up with TRBD1. V lost 8 bases to trimming and J lost 5 bases; unmatched junction nucleotides: 7. CDR1 MNHEY and CDR2 SMNVEV come from the germline V gene (reference sequence). This CDR3 is 13 amino acids long. The CDR3 sequence is CASGDQGATEAFF. Here the CDR3 DNA reads TGTGCCAGCGGAGACCAGGGGGCAACTGAAGCTTTCTTT.

V usage is TRBV2 and J usage is TRBJ2-5; TRBD2 might be the D (5 bases). The V end lost 7 bases, the J end lost 1 base, and 7 bases lay between the germline ends. Germline assignment: CDR1 SNHLY and CDR2 FYNNEI. The CDR3 is 12 residues long. The CDR3 DNA follows: TGTGCCAGCACGGGATCCCAAGAGACCCAGTACTTC. It specifies CASTGSQETQYF.

This rearrangement joins TRBV6-4 to TRBJ1-4; 12 bases line up with TRBD1. Trimming cost V 6 bases and J 5 bases; bases outside gene matches: 10. CDR3 length equals 17 residues. CDR1 is MRHNA and CDR2 is SNTAGT in the germline V gene. The CDR3 DNA follows: TGTGCCAGCAGCCGTCCGGGACAGGGGGCGGTGAATGAAAAACTGTTTTTT. It encodes CASSRPGQGAVNEKLFF.

The V gene is TRBV14, the J gene TRBJ1-3; weak D call: TRBD1 (5 bases). The CDR3 contains 15 residues. The V end lost 2 bases, the J end lost 2 bases, and 10 bases lay between the germline ends. CDR1 SGHDN and CDR2 FVKESK come from the germline V gene. The CDR3 region has the DNA TGTGCCAGCAGCCAACAGACAGCGACTGGAAACACCATATATTTT. Its translation is CASSQQTATGNTIYF.

This rearrangement joins TRBV3-1 (or the pseudogene TRBV3-2) to TRBJ1-4, with a possible D match to TRBD1 (5 bases). There are 17 residues in the CDR3. Trimming shortened V by 3 bases and J by 4 bases, and 18 bases separated the two germline ends. Germline lookup yields CDR1 LGHDT and CDR2 YNNKEL (reference sequence). The CDR3 region is CASSQLTGGDRNEKLFF. The CDR3 DNA is TGTGCCAGCAGCCAGCTTACCGGCGGGGACCGTAATGAAAAACTGTTTTTT.

This clone was counted between two and nine times. J is TRBJ2-5 and V is TRBV5-1, with 7 bases aligning to TRBD1. V trimming: 2 bases; J trimming: 5 bases; junction bases outside the gene matches: 6. This CDR3 is 14 amino acids long. Germline assignment: CDR1 SGHRS and CDR2 YFSETQ. This CDR3 reads CASSLQGMEETQYF. The CDR3 DNA sequence: TGCGCCAGCAGCTTACAGGGGATGGAGGAGACCCAGTACTTC.

This clone was observed a single time. The rearrangement links TRBV15 to TRBJ2-5; unclear D gene. The CDR3 runs 12 residues. With 1 base removed from V and 5 bases from J, the gap between germline ends came to 5 bases. CDR1 LNHNV and CDR2 YYDKDF come from the germline V gene (reference sequence). CDR3 loop: CATSRGSETQYF. As DNA, the CDR3 is TGTGCCACCAGCAGAGGTAGCGAGACCCAGTACTTC.

The V gene is TRBV5-1, the J gene TRBJ2-5; 9 positions agree with TRBD2. The V gene end was trimmed by 4 bases and the J gene end by 5 bases; junction bases not matched to a gene: 12. This CDR3 has 16 residues. Germline V gives CDR1 SGHRS, CDR2 YFSETQ. This chain's CDR3 is CASSPLRGGGTETQYF. The CDR3 nucleotides read TGCGCCAGCAGCCCCTTGCGGGGGGGTGGAACTGAGACCCAGTACTTC.

In this sample, this clone turned up once. V and J are TRBV28 and TRBJ1-5, with 10 positions matching TRBD1. CDR1 and CDR2 from the germline V gene are MDHEN and SYDVKM. The trim removed 1 base at V and 2 bases at J, leaving 2 bases unmatched. The CDR3 runs 16 residues. The CDR3 is CASSLLGTGGNQPQHF. The CDR3 coding sequence is TGTGCCAGCAGTTTATTGGGGACAGGGGGCAATCAGCCCCAGCATTTT.

V and J are TRBV11-3 and TRBJ1-2, with TRBD1 identical over 9 bases. V shed 1 base, J shed 1 base, and the junction held 7 bases outside the gene matches. CDR1 is SGHNT, CDR2 YENEEA, per germline. This CDR3 contains 17 residues. The CDR3 here is CASSLGVTGGFNYGYTF. For the CDR3, the DNA is TGTGCCAGCAGCTTAGGAGTGACAGGGGGTTTTAACTATGGCTACACCTTC.

The CDR3 is CASPRPGDNTEAFF. The CDR3 DNA reads TGTGCCAGCCCGCGTCCAGGGGATAACACTGAAGCTTTCTTT. The J gene is TRBJ1-1, the V gene TRBV28, with D possibly TRBD1 on 6 matching bases. This CDR3 region has 14 residues. Per the germline V gene, CDR1 is MDHEN and CDR2 is SYDVKM. The germline V and J ends were trimmed by 8 bases and 2 bases, with 15 bases remaining between them.

CDR3 sequence: CASSVRLGQAGNTGELFF. The DNA for the CDR3 is TGTGCCAGCAGCGTCAGACTGGGACAGGCAGGGAACACCGGGGAGCTGTTTTTT. The genes are TRBV9 and TRBJ2-2; 8 bases match TRBD1. The CDR3 consists of 18 residues. Trimming at V came to 2 bases and at J to 1 base, leaving 10 bases not matched to a gene. CDR1 and CDR2 from the germline V gene are SGDLS and YYNGEE.

This clone was recorded once. The chain combines TRBV7-9 with TRBJ2-3; 10 positions agree with TRBD2. Germline-derived CDR1 and CDR2 are SEHNR and FQNEAQ (reference sequence). Trimming took 5 bases from V and 0 from J; bases not matched to a gene: 8. The CDR3 has 17 residues. The CDR3 DNA is TGTGCCAGCAGCCAAGACCCGGGACTAGCGAGCACAGATACGCAGTATTTT. It yields the protein CASSQDPGLASTDTQYF.

Note on this clone: Other DNA sequences from this sample encode an identical CDR3 as well. The CDR3 DNA is TGCAGCGTTGAGGGCAGGGGAAGGGAGACCCAGTACTTC. This sequence encodes CSVEGRGRETQYF. The genes are TRBV29-1 and TRBJ2-5; tentative D call: TRBD1 (6 bases). Germline CDR1 and CDR2: SQVTM and ANQGSEA. The CDR3 is made up of 13 amino acids. The V end was cut by 3 bases, the J end by 5 bases, with 13 bases between.

This clone was observed once. This sample also contains other DNA sequences that code for the same CDR3. The chain links TRBV18 to TRBJ2-7; D not resolved. The ends were cut back, 3 bases at V and 0 bases at J, with 6 bases in the middle. From germline, CDR1 is KGHSH and CDR2 LQKENI. This CDR3 contains 13 residues. The CDR3 sequence: CASSPPSSYEQYV. Written as DNA, the CDR3 is TGTGCCAGCTCACCCCCGAGCTCCTACGAGCAGTACGTC.

This chain links TRBV11-2 with TRBJ2-2, with TRBD1 identical over 7 bases. V lost 7 bases and J lost 4; bases outside the gene matches: 3. This CDR3 is 13 amino acids long. The germline CDR1 and CDR2 sequences are SGHAT and FQNNGV. The CDR3 reads CASTQGVTGELFF. CDR3 in DNA: TGTGCCAGCACCCAGGGGGTCACCGGGGAGCTGTTTTTT.

The V and J genes are TRBV27 and TRBJ2-1, with D tentatively TRBD2 (6 bases). V gave up 2 bases and J gave up 5 bases, with 19 bases separating them. Per germline, CDR1 MNHEY and CDR2 SMNVEV (reference sequence). CDR3 length equals 17 residues. The CDR3 reads CASSLGTYLRANNEQFF. CDR3 DNA: TGTGCCAGCAGTTTAGGGACTTACCTCAGGGCGAACAATGAGCAGTTCTTC.

The genes are TRBV19 and TRBJ1-1; tentative D call: TRBD1 (6 bases). Germline values: CDR1 LNHDA, CDR2 SQIVND (reference sequence). V lost 3 bases, J lost 4 bases, and 12 bases lay in between. The CDR3 length is 14 residues. The CDR3 region has the DNA TGTGCCAGTAGTATCGCAGGGGTGAGCACTGAAGCTTTCTTT. It encodes CASSIAGVSTEAFF. The full variable domain, rest sourced from reference TRBV19 and TRBJ1-1, is DGGITQSPKYLFRKEGQNVTLSCEQNLNHDAMYWYRQDPGQGLRLIYYSQIVNDFQKGDIAEGYSVSREKKESFPLTVTSAQKNPTAFYLCASSIAGVSTEAFFGQGTRLTVV.

CDR3 sequence (DNA): TGTGCCAGCAGTTATAGGGAGGGATACTATGGCTACACCTTC. This translates into CASSYREGYYGYTF. The chain carries TRBV6-5 and TRBJ1-2; no firm D call. From germline, CDR1 is MNHEY and CDR2 SVGAGI. The V gene lost 3 bases and the J gene lost 3 bases, with 11 bases spanning the gap. The CDR3 runs to 14 residues.

The chain is built from TRBV18 and TRBJ1-5; D is ambiguous. Trimming removed 1 base at V and 4 bases at J, with 11 bases between. This CDR3 has 15 residues. The germline CDR1 and CDR2 sequences are KGHSH and LQKENI. The CDR3 sequence is CASSPQQSRNQPQHF. In nucleotides, the CDR3 is TGTGCCAGCTCACCACAACAATCCAGAAATCAGCCCCAGCATTTT.

The rearrangement uses TRBV5-1 and TRBJ2-7; 8 nucleotides agree with TRBD1. Unmatched junction bases numbered 14, after V lost 3 bases and J lost 3 bases. Germline values: CDR1 SGHRS, CDR2 YFSETQ. There are 17 residues in the CDR3. The CDR3 DNA follows: TGCGCCAGCAGCTCCAACGCAGTGACAGGGGTCTTCTACGAGCAGTACTTC. It yields the protein CASSSNAVTGVFYEQYF.

CDR3 nucleotide sequence: TGTGCCAGCAGCCAAGATCAGGGACTAGCCTCAGATACGCAGTATTTT. Amino acid sequence: CASSQDQGLASDTQYF. J is TRBJ2-3 and V is TRBV4-2, with 9 positions matching TRBD2. V dropped 0 bases and J dropped 4; count of bases not matched to a gene: 5. The CDR3 extends over 16 amino acids. Germline V gives CDR1 LGHNA, CDR2 YNFKEQ.

The genes are TRBV29-1 and TRBJ1-1; D not certain. Deletions cut 7 bases from V and 0 bases from J, with 6 bases between. Germline V lookup: CDR1 SQVTM, CDR2 ANQGSEA. The CDR3 is 11 amino acids. The DNA for the CDR3 is TGCAGCGGGCGGGTGAACACTGAAGCTTTCTTT. This sequence encodes CSGRVNTEAFF.

The rearrangement links TRBV10-1 to TRBJ1-2; TRBD1 agrees at 7 bases. V was clipped by 6 bases and J by 3 bases; unmatched bases: 19. CDR1 is WNHNN, CDR2 SYGVQD, per germline (reference sequence). This CDR3 is 18 amino acids long. The CDR3 bases are TGCGCCAGCAGAACTACAGGGGAAGTTAAAGAGGGGGACTATGGCTACACCTTC. Translation gives CASRTTGEVKEGDYGYTF.